This T cell receptor (beta chain) was profiled in a study of shared clonotypes between healthy human individuals. The V end was cut by 3 bases, the J end by 2 bases, with 17 bases between. The germline CDR1 and CDR2 sequences are MRHNA and SNTAGT. The length of the CDR3 is 17 residues. In the case of this clone: Its antigen is as yet unknown.

Data came from immunoSEQ multiplex PCR; TCRdb stores just in-frame clones and leaves some out. The data show 1.5 million to 2.5 million clones, 85% to 95% seen once. General study findings and limits: Roughly 5% of naive CD4 clonotypes were shared across several donors.

Naive CD8 cells comprised CD45RO-negative, CCR7-positively selected cells, excluding terminally differentiated effector memory CD45RA+ cells. The TCR originated in a man aged 18 to 29 in good health. The chain is built from TRBV6-4 and TRBJ1-5; weak D call: TRBD1 (6 bases). Sequencing was performed on naive CD8+ T cells sorted from blood. The CDR3 loop reads CASSEGGRLVGNQPQHF. The DNA of the CDR3 is TGTGCCAGCAGTGAGGGGGGGCGCCTGGTGGGCAATCAGCCCCAGCATTTT.